This T cell receptor (beta chain) originates from a study of T cells in Graves' hyperthyroidism and ophthalmopathy. The ends lost 5 bases at V and 10 bases at J; junction bases unmatched: 8. The CDR3 spans 13 residues. The investigators amplified TCR beta CDR3 regions from RNA transcripts. The TCR CDR3 first-round RT-PCR relied on the HTBI primer set. TCRdb ran MiXCR on the multiplex PCR reads and lists one entry per CDR3 protein. The profile shows 610,000 or so distinct CDR3 sequences, just over 45% of them singletons. The chain employs TRBV12-3 or TRBV12-4 and TRBJ1-1, with 9 nucleotides matching TRBD1. The TCR was taken from a woman younger than 30 with Graves' hyperthyroidism. The source material was peripheral blood or thyroid tissue (not recorded which). The CDR3 sequence: CASSPLPGQGAFF. CDR3 nucleotide sequence: TGTGCCAGCAGTCCCCTACCGGGACAGGGAGCTTTCTTT.